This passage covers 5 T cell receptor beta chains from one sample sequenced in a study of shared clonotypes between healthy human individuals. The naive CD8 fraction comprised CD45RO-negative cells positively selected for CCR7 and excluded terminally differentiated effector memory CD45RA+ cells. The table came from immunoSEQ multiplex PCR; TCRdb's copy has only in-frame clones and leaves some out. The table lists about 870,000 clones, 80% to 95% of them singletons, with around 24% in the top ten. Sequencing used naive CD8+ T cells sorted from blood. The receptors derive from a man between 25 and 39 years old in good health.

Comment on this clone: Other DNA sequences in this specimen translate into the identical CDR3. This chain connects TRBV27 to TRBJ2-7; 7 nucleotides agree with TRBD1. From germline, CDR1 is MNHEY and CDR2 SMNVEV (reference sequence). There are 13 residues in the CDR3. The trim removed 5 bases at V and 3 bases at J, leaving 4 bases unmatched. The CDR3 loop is CASSLRDSYEQYF. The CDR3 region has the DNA TGTGCCAGCAGTCTCCGGGACAGCTACGAGCAGTACTTC.

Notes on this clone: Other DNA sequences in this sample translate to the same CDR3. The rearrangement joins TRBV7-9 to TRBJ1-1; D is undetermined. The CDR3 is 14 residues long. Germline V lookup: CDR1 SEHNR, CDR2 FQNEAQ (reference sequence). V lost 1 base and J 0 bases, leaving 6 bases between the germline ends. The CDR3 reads CASSLGGVNTEAFF. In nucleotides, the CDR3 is TGTGCCAGCAGCTTAGGAGGCGTGAACACTGAAGCTTTCTTT.

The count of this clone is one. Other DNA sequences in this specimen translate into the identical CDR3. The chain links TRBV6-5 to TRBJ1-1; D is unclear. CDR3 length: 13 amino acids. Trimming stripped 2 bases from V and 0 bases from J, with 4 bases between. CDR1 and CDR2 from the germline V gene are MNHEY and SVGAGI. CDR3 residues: CASSYGMNTEAFF. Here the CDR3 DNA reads TGTGCCAGCAGTTACGGGATGAACACTGAAGCTTTCTTT.

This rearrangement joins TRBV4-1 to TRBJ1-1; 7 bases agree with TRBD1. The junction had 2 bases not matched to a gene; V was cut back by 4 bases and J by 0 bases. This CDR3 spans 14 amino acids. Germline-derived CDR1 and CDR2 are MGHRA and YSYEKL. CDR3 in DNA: TGCGCCAGCAGCCCGGGACAGATGAACACTGAAGCTTTCTTT. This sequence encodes CASSPGQMNTEAFF.

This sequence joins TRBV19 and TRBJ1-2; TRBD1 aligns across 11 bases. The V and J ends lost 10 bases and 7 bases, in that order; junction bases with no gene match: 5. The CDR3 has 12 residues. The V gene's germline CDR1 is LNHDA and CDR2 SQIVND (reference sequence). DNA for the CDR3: TGTGCCACCGGACAGGGGGCGCTTGGCTACACCTTC. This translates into CATGQGALGYTF.